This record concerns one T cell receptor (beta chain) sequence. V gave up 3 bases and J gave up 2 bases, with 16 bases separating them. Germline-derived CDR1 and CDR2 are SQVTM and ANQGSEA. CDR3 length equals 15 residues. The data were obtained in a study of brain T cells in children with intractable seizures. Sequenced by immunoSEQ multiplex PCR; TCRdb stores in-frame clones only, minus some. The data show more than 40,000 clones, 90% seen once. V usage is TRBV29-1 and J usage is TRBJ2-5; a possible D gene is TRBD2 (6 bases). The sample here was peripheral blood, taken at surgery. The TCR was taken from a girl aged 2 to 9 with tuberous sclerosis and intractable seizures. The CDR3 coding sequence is TGCAGCGTTGATTACCGGGACTCTGTTCAAGAGACCCAGTACTTC. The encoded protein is CSVDYRDSVQETQYF.